This T cell receptor beta chain was observed in a study of cytomegalovirus exposure and HLA in healthy donors (dated by TCRdb to between 2016 and 2019). Concerning the study at large: The 666 repertoires of the first cohort and the approximately 110 validation repertoires were produced on the same platform, according to a later analysis. Along with the approximately 700-subject first cohort, a separate validation cohort of 120 different subjects was used. To predict cytomegalovirus infection status, the study brought together high-throughput TCR immunosequencing, statistical association of individual TCRs with disease status, and machine learning. The aim of the study was to test whether cataloging public T cell receptors could identify signatures of past pathogen exposure.

Receptor amplification or capture employed the immunoSEQ multiplex PCR assay. For the original study's pipeline: A statistical classification framework was developed to diagnose cytomegalovirus status using the catalog of TCR beta chain sequences. Not all clones reach the TCRdb copy of this immuneACCESS table, which keeps in-frame sequences only. Checked studies attribute under half of the gap to unresolved V genes and leave the rest unexplained. The DNA gave D and trimming, while V, J and clone size come from that table. The sample table shows about 90,000 clones, and almost 85% are seen once. The leading ten clones occupy about 12% of the sample. Separate from the roughly 630-subject first cohort, the validation cohort of 95 to 150 subjects was the group to which the donors belonged. On this clone itself: No cognate antigen has been identified for it. Base qualities were left out, and no much larger clone turns up one base away.

CDR3 length: 13 amino acids, cysteine to phenylalanine. Only CDR3 DNA is held: 39 bases, read in frame from base 1. The V end loses 5 bases and the J end loses 7 bases, and a stretch of 9 bases separates them. The germline V gene (reference sequence) specifies SEHNR as CDR1 and FQNEAQ as CDR2. General study outcomes and caveats: The classifier was reported to diagnose cytomegalovirus status with high specificity and sensitivity in both the original and validation cohorts. The study gave a list of 150 to 200 TCR beta chains associated with cytomegalovirus. Most TCR sequences were seen in very few donors, while some public TCRs were found in many individuals. The validation cohort had no HLA typing available for a later analysis, so co-occurrence within that cohort was assessed over all 120 or so repertoires. The authors suggested that the approach could potentially be extended to other disease states and immunological phenotypes. A few of the identified cytomegalovirus-associated TCR beta chains were confirmed in vitro to be specific for cytomegalovirus antigens. Subsequent analysis determined that TCRs grouped into clusters in the first cohort also showed a tendency toward co-occurrence across the approximately 110 validation repertoires, and about 93% of cluster scores exceeded 0.

The receptor was isolated from a woman aged 18-29 years in good health and CMV-seropositive. The chain employs TRBV7-9 and TRBJ1-6; no D gene can be assigned with confidence. Sequencing was carried out using PBMCs. In nucleotides, the sequence is TGTGCCAGCAGCGTCCCCCAGAATTCACCCCTCCACTTT. Translated, this gives CASSVPQNSPLHF.